This T cell receptor beta chain was sequenced during a study of response to subunit inactivated influenza vaccine. This clonotype was found a few times. What it recognizes is unknown. CDR3 length: 17 amino acids. From germline, CDR1 is SGHVS and CDR2 FNYEAQ. V shed 1 base, J shed 3 bases, and the junction held 4 bases outside the gene matches. Whole-study findings and limits: There was a suggestion from the authors that each seasonal influenza vaccination recruits few new T cells.

TCRdb re-called the RT-PCR reads through MiXCR, storing one row per CDR3 protein. The sample contains hundreds of thousands of distinct CDR3 sequences, around 15% of which appear only once. This chain joins TRBV7-6 and TRBJ2-3; 13 bases are a match to TRBD2. The TCR sequence derives from a man aged 45-65 years who received an inactivated influenza vaccine. The specimen was PBMCs from blood, collected roughly 2 weeks before vaccination. The CDR3 reads CASSLGTSGRFTDTQYF. DNA of the CDR3: TGTGCCAGCAGCTTAGGGACTAGCGGGAGATTTACAGATACGCAGTATTTT. The entire variable domain, with the rest obtained from reference TRBV7-6 and TRBJ2-3, is as follows: GAGVSQSPRYKVTKRGQDVALRCDPISGHVSLYWYRQALGQGPEFLTYFNYEAQQDKSGLPNDRFSAERPEGSISTLTIQRTEQRDSAMYRCASSLGTSGRFTDTQYFGPGTRLTVL.